These 10 T cell receptor beta chains came from one sample sequenced in a study. Each CDR3 protein is one row after TCRdb ran MiXCR on the RT-PCR reads. Of more than 550,000 distinct CDR3 sequences in the sample, 14% were seen once. The specimen was memory CD4+ T cells from blood. The source of these receptors is a female donor in good health, serving as a healthy control.

This clonotype has at least ten counts. The CDR3 sequence: CSARGDRAIGYTF. The CDR3 DNA is TGCAGTGCTAGGGGGGACAGGGCGATTGGCTACACCTTC. J is TRBJ1-2 and V is TRBV20-1, with 9 bases fitting TRBD1. Trimming cost V 3 bases and J 7 bases; bases outside gene matches: 6. CDR3 length equals 13 residues. CDR1 and CDR2 (germline): DFQATT, SNEGSKA (reference sequence).

This clonotype was seen a few times. The chain has TRBV27 and TRBJ2-3, with 10 bases aligning to TRBD2. V was pared by 5 bases and J by 6 bases, with 14 bases of the junction left unmatched. Per the germline V gene, CDR1 is MNHEY and CDR2 is SMNVEV (reference sequence). This CDR3 has 17 residues. CDR3 in DNA: TGTGCCAGCAGTCCCCGACTAGCGGGCCCCGGGGAGGATACGCAGTATTTT. Amino acid sequence: CASSPRLAGPGEDTQYF.

The chain is built from TRBV11-2 and TRBJ2-5, with D tentatively TRBD2 (5 bases). Trimming pared 5 bases from V and 3 bases from J, leaving 10 bases between. Per the germline V gene, CDR1 is SGHAT and CDR2 is FQNNGV. The CDR3 consists of 13 residues. The DNA for the CDR3 is TGTGCCAGCAGCCCACGAGGGAAAGAGACCCAGTACTTC. Translating gives CASSPRGKETQYF.

The CDR3 loop is CASSRPGSTDTQYF. The CDR3 bases are TGTGCCAGTAGTCGGCCGGGAAGCACAGATACGCAGTATTTT. The chain combines TRBV19 with TRBJ2-3; possibly TRBD2 for D (5 bases). Trimming removed 5 bases from V and 0 bases from J, with 9 bases in between. Germline V gene lookup returns CDR1 LNHDA and CDR2 SQIVND (reference sequence). The CDR3 totals 14 residues.

The chain uses TRBV7-6 and TRBJ1-6, with 8 bases lining up with TRBD1. Per germline, CDR1 SGHVS and CDR2 FNYEAQ. V trimming: 3 bases; J trimming: 5 bases; junction bases outside the gene matches: 3. The CDR3 extends over 15 amino acids. CDR3: CASSFSGGNNSPLHF. DNA of the CDR3: TGTGCCAGCAGCTTTTCAGGGGGCAATAATTCACCCCTCCACTTT. Filled out from reference TRBV7-6 and TRBJ1-6, the complete variable domain reads GAGVSQSPRYKVTKRGQDVALRCDPISGHVSLYWYRQALGQGPEFLTYFNYEAQQDKSGLPNDRFSAERPEGSISTLTIQRTEQRDSAMYRCASSFSGGNNSPLHFGNGTRLTVT.

This clonotype has at least ten counts. The gene calls are TRBV29-1 and TRBJ2-7; 9 bases agree with TRBD2. V shed 4 bases and J 2 bases; nucleotides not matched to a gene: 6. Germline assignment: CDR1 SQVTM and CDR2 ANQGSEA. This CDR3 region has 14 residues. The CDR3 sequence is CSVVGRGGTYEQYF. CDR3 nucleotides: TGCAGCGTTGTGGGGCGGGGGGGGACCTACGAGCAGTACTTC.

Only a few counts were recorded for this clonotype. The chain has TRBV29-1 and TRBJ1-2; D is undetermined. Looked up from germline, CDR1 is SQVTM and CDR2 is ANQGSEA. This CDR3 contains 14 residues. The V and J ends lost 0 bases and 8 bases respectively, with 16 bases between them. CDR3 protein: CSVEENGRGSGYTF. In DNA form, the CDR3 reads TGCAGCGTTGAAGAGAACGGGAGAGGAAGCGGCTACACCTTC.

This chain uses TRBV30 with TRBJ1-4; D remains unclear. The CDR3 totals 14 residues. V lost 0 bases to trimming and J lost 0 bases, with 5 bases between them. Germline CDR1 GTSNPN, CDR2 SVGIG (reference sequence). The CDR3 DNA follows: TGTGCCTGGAGTGTTCAGGCAACTAATGAAAAACTGTTTTTT. Translated: CAWSVQATNEKLFF.

This clonotype was detected only a few times. This chain uses TRBV7-8 with TRBJ1-3; D is ambiguous. This CDR3 has 14 amino acids. Trimming took 5 bases from V and 2 from J, leaving 10 bases between them. Per germline, CDR1 SGHVS and CDR2 FQNEAQ. The chain's CDR3 is CASSDQRAGNTIYF. In DNA, the CDR3 is TGTGCCAGCAGCGATCAAAGGGCTGGAAACACCATATATTTT.

The CDR3 nucleotides are TGTGCCAGCAGTTCCGGGGGCTGGGCCACTGAAGCTTTCTTT. This encodes CASSSGGWATEAFF. The V gene is TRBV28, the J gene TRBJ1-1, with a tentative D call TRBD1 (6 bases). Trimming pared 4 bases from V and 4 bases from J, leaving 13 bases between. The CDR3 spans 14 residues. Germline lookup yields CDR1 MDHEN and CDR2 SYDVKM.